This T cell receptor beta chain appears in the sequencing data of a study of neurological immune-mediated disorders. Notes on the study in general: The phylogenetic placement of 18 of 34 multiple sclerosis patients' repertoires in one related-CDR3 cluster constitutes a possible signature. Among expanded clones, no CDR3 amino acid sequences were shared across subjects, a pattern suggesting private repertoires in all groups.

The method for making cDNA was 5'RACE, and it used 10-nucleotide random UMIs. In TCRdb, the 5' RACE reads were re-called with MiXCR into one record per CDR3 protein. Among tens of thousands of distinct CDR3 sequences listed, about 4% were seen once. This clonotype was counted ten times or more. Antigen unknown. The CDR3 sequence is 13 residues long. Deletions cut 5 bases from V and 3 bases from J, with 9 bases between. CDR1 and CDR2 from the germline V gene are KGHDR and SFDVKD. Sequenced material: PBMCs. The V and J genes are TRBV24-1 and TRBJ1-2; possible D gene TRBD1, 5 bases. This receptor was taken from a man aged 25-45 years with multiple sclerosis. CDR3 sequence reads: CATSGGTDYGYTF. The CDR3 bases are TGTGCCACCAGTGGGGGCACCGACTATGGCTACACCTTC.